This T cell receptor beta chain came from a study of blood T cell repertoires in COVID-19. Whole-study context: The origin of the acute and convalescent COVID-19 samples was the United States, Italy and Spain. Nucleic acid was either cDNA or gDNA, and it came from T cells, B-cell-depleted T cells, or PBMCs.

Original handling: Cell counts per sample came from amplifying reference gene primers. The method was immunoSEQ multiplex PCR; TCRdb's version includes in-frame clones alone and lacks a portion of them. The DNA gave D and trimming, while V, J and clone size come from that table. The data contain 70,000 or so clones, 75% to 80% of them singletons. CDR3 length: 15 amino acids. The V gene's germline CDR1 is DFQATT and CDR2 SNEGSKA (reference sequence). V dropped 3 bases and J dropped 6; count of bases not matched to a gene: 10. Sequencing was carried out using peripheral blood. The rearrangement uses TRBV20-1 and TRBJ2-7, with TRBD1 matching 11 bases. This clonotype was sampled from a human donor in a cohort sampled during active COVID-19. CDR3 coding DNA: TGCAGTGCTAGTAGCCTGGACAGGGGGCTGCGCGAGCAGTACTTC. The encoded protein is CSASSLDRGLREQYF.